A single sample gave rise to the 21 T cell receptor beta chains below, sequenced in a study of T cells in localized non-small cell lung cancer. Using immunoSEQ multiplex PCR, the repertoire was profiled, and TCRdb retains in-frame clones only, with some absent. The sample lists 1,200 or so clones, 15% to 25% occurring once. Sequencing used normal lung tissue next to the tumor, obtained before any cancer treatment. Receptors were obtained from a male donor at least 60 years old with stage I lung adenocarcinoma.

This clone is medium-sized. V and J are TRBV6-1 and TRBJ2-5; tentatively, D is TRBD1 (6 bases). The CDR3 runs to 14 residues. Trimming stripped 0 bases from V and 5 bases from J, with 10 bases between. Looked up from germline, CDR1 is MNHNS and CDR2 is SASEGT. The CDR3 DNA reads as TGTGCCAGCAGTGAAGCAGGGGGTTTTGAGACCCAGTACTTC. Its protein is CASSEAGGFETQYF.

There are a few counts of this clone. The chain employs TRBV10-2 and TRBJ1-5; D gene uncertain. Per germline, CDR1 WSHSY and CDR2 SAAADI. V gave up 10 bases and J gave up 1 base, with 14 bases separating them. There are 14 residues in the CDR3. The CDR3 coding sequence is TGCGCCACCAGAAGGGTGGAGAGCAATCAGCCCCAGCATTTT. It is translated as CATRRVESNQPQHF.

The rearrangement links TRBV30 to TRBJ1-2; no reliable D call. The germline V and J ends were trimmed by 1 base and 6 bases, with 9 bases remaining between them. The V gene's germline CDR1 is GTSNPN and CDR2 SVGIG (reference sequence). The CDR3 runs to 12 residues. In nucleotides, the CDR3 is TGTGCCTGGAGTGAGTGGATCGATGGCTACACCTTC. It yields the protein CAWSEWIDGYTF.

V gene TRBV11-3 combines with J gene TRBJ1-2; 10 positions agree with TRBD1. CDR3 length equals 16 residues. V was clipped by 3 bases and J by 4 bases; unmatched bases: 8. Per the germline V gene, CDR1 is SGHNT and CDR2 is YENEEA. DNA of the CDR3: TGTGCCAGCAGCTTTCATTGGACAGGGGGTAGCTATGGCTACACCTTC. Translation: CASSFHWTGGSYGYTF.

This clone was detected a few times. A junction boundary mismatches the germline segment, possibly from a read error. The chain recombines TRBV11-3 with TRBJ2-5; D is tentatively TRBD1 or TRBD2 (5 bases each). Germline V gives CDR1 SGHNT, CDR2 YENEEA. The CDR3 extends over 15 amino acids. The CDR3 protein is CASSLVPGSQETQYF. The DNA of the CDR3 is TGTGCTAGCAGCTTAGTTCCAGGGAGCCAAGAGACCCAGTACTTC.

V and J are TRBV6-8 and TRBJ2-5; 8 positions match TRBD2. Germline V CDR1 and CDR2: MNHGY, SAAAGT. The CDR3 is 16 residues long. J gave up 2 bases and V 1 base, and 6 bases lay outside the gene matches. This CDR3 is CASSYFQAGVQETQYF. The DNA of the CDR3 is TGTGCCAGCAGTTACTTTCAAGCGGGGGTACAAGAGACCCAGTACTTC.

The chain links TRBV19 to TRBJ2-2; 7 bases align to TRBD1. The CDR3 consists of 15 residues. Germline assignment: CDR1 LNHDA and CDR2 SQIVND (reference sequence). With 4 bases clipped from V and 4 bases from J, the junction kept 6 bases outside the gene matches. The CDR3 sequence: CASSTTGLGTGELFF. In nucleotides, the CDR3 is TGTGCCAGTAGTACGACAGGGTTGGGCACCGGGGAGCTGTTTTTT.

The chain employs TRBV29-1 and TRBJ1-5; D remains unclear. The CDR3 spans 15 residues. CDR1 SQVTM and CDR2 ANQGSEA come from the germline V gene. Trimming removed 3 bases from V and 0 bases from J, with 12 bases in between. Here the CDR3 reads CSVESGRHSNQPQHF. The CDR3 DNA reads as TGCAGCGTTGAGTCGGGCAGACATAGCAATCAGCCCCAGCATTTT. The whole variable domain, filled in from reference TRBV29-1 and TRBJ1-5, reads SAVISQKPSRDICQRGTSLTIQCQVDSQVTMMFWYRQQPGQSLTLIATANQGSEATYESGFVIDKFPISRPNLTFSTLTVSNMSPEDSSIYLCSVESGRHSNQPQHFGDGTRLSIL.

The chain employs TRBV11-3 and TRBJ2-2; 11 bases line up with TRBD2. CDR1 is SGHNT and CDR2 is YENEEA in the germline V gene. The CDR3 has 15 residues. V was pared by 6 bases and J by 7 bases, with 7 bases of the junction left unmatched. The CDR3 loop reads CASRNSGGAVGELFF. Here the CDR3 DNA reads TGTGCCAGCAGGAATAGCGGGGGGGCAGTCGGGGAGCTGTTTTTT.

Written as DNA, the CDR3 is TGTGCCAGTAGTACGTCCGACAGTTATAACTATGGCTACACCTTC. Protein sequence: CASSTSDSYNYGYTF. The rearrangement links TRBV19 to TRBJ1-2; perhaps TRBD1 as D (5 bases). The CDR3 totals 15 residues. V gave up 4 bases and J gave up 1 base, with 13 bases separating them. Germline loops: CDR1 LNHDA, CDR2 SQIVND (reference sequence).

By share, this clone ranks as large. The V gene is TRBV11-3, the J gene TRBJ1-1, with 10 positions matching TRBD1. The CDR3 sequence is 15 residues long. Germline V gives CDR1 SGHNT, CDR2 YENEEA. The ends lost 1 base at V and 5 bases at J; junction bases unmatched: 4. DNA of the CDR3: TGTGCCAGCAGCTTAGGGGGACAGGGGTCAACTGAAGCTTTCTTT. It translates to CASSLGGQGSTEAFF.

The chain has TRBV14 and TRBJ1-3; no clear D. The CDR3 sequence is 16 residues long. Per germline, CDR1 SGHDN and CDR2 FVKESK. The germline V and J ends were trimmed by 0 bases and 2 bases, with 11 bases remaining between them. The CDR3 sequence is CASSQDLWVAGNTIYF. In nucleotides, the CDR3 is TGTGCCAGCAGCCAAGATCTGTGGGTGGCTGGAAACACCATATATTTT.

This clone rates as medium-sized. V gene TRBV9 combines with J gene TRBJ1-1; D is perhaps TRBD1 (5 bases). V dropped 4 bases and J dropped 9 bases, with 13 bases sitting between them. This CDR3 is 12 amino acids long. From germline, CDR1 is SGDLS and CDR2 YYNGEE. The CDR3 spells CASSPREGKAFF. The CDR3 DNA reads TGTGCCAGCAGCCCCCGAGAGGGGAAAGCTTTCTTT.

This clone is medium-sized. The chain uses TRBV11-3 and TRBJ2-3; D is uncertain. The V end lost 3 bases, the J end lost 1 base, and 8 bases lay between the germline ends. This CDR3 has 14 amino acids. Germline values: CDR1 SGHNT, CDR2 YENEEA. CDR3 sequence reads: CASSFIVGTDTQYF. In nucleotides, the CDR3 is TGTGCCAGCAGCTTCATAGTCGGCACAGATACGCAGTATTTT.

This clone came up a few times. This rearrangement joins TRBV11-3 to TRBJ2-5, with 10 bases lining up with TRBD1. Germline assignment: CDR1 SGHNT and CDR2 YENEEA. Trimming at V came to 5 bases and at J to 5 bases, leaving 5 bases not matched to a gene. The CDR3 has 14 residues. The CDR3 is CASSPGQGEETQYF. The DNA of the CDR3 is TGTGCCAGCAGCCCAGGACAGGGGGAGGAGACCCAGTACTTC. The entire variable domain, with the rest obtained from reference TRBV11-3 and TRBJ2-5, is as follows: EAGVVQSPRYKIIEKKQPVAFWCNPISGHNTLYWYLQNLGQGPELLIRYENEEAVDDSQLPKDRFSAERLKGVDSTLKIQPAELGDSAVYLCASSPGQGEETQYFGPGTRLLVL.

This clone was seen only once. The rearrangement uses TRBV14 and TRBJ1-2; D remains unclear. The CDR3 runs to 13 residues. Germline CDR1 reads SGHDN; CDR2 reads FVKESK. Trimming shortened V by 1 base and J by 6 bases, and 9 bases separated the two germline ends. The CDR3 loop reads CASSQGAPHGYTF. DNA of the CDR3: TGTGCCAGCAGCCAAGGGGCACCCCATGGCTACACCTTC. Full variable domain (rest looked up from reference TRBV14 and TRBJ1-2): EAGVTQFPSHSVIEKGQTVTLRCDPISGHDNLYWYRRVMGKEIKFLLHFVKESKQDESGMPNNRFLAERTGGTYSTLKVQPAELEDSGVYFCASSQGAPHGYTFGSGTRLTVV.

This clone has just one count. V gene TRBV30 combines with J gene TRBJ1-3, with D possibly matching TRBD1 (5 bases). CDR3 length: 14 residues. The ends were cut back, 3 bases at V and 0 bases at J, with 9 bases in the middle. In germline, CDR1 is GTSNPN, CDR2 SVGIG (reference sequence). In DNA form, the CDR3 reads TGTGCCTGGAGCGGGGGGACCTCTGGAAACACCATATATTTT. Translation: CAWSGGTSGNTIYF.

In its sample, this clone ranks as medium-sized (0.01 to 0.1%). The chain couples TRBV6-8 to TRBJ1-5; 9 bases fit TRBD1. Trimming removed 4 bases from V and 6 bases from J; junction bases left unmatched: 7. CDR3 length: 15 amino acids. The germline CDR1 and CDR2 sequences are MNHGY and SAAAGT. CDR3 loop: CASSSDRGLVQPQHF. The CDR3 coding sequence is TGTGCCAGCAGTTCGGACAGGGGTCTCGTTCAGCCCCAGCATTTT.

This clone ranks as medium-sized. The V call is TRBV19, the J call TRBJ1-1; possible D gene TRBD1, 6 bases. V was clipped by 6 bases and J by 4 bases, with 15 bases between them. The germline gives CDR1 LNHDA, CDR2 SQIVND (reference sequence). The CDR3 runs to 14 residues. CDR3 protein: CASSLTGRGTEAFF. The CDR3 nucleotides read TGTGCCAGTAGCCTTACAGGGAGAGGCACTGAAGCTTTCTTT.

In its sample, this clone was seen once. The J gene is TRBJ2-1, the V gene TRBV11-3, with 10 positions matching TRBD1. J lost 2 bases, V lost 1 base, and 11 bases had no gene match. CDR1 and CDR2 (germline): SGHNT, YENEEA. The CDR3 spans 19 residues. CDR3 sequence reads: CASSLVGWTGGGTYNEQFF. The CDR3 nucleotides are TGTGCCAGCAGCTTAGTAGGTTGGACAGGGGGTGGAACCTACAATGAGCAGTTCTTC.

This clone qualifies as medium-sized. The chain has TRBV27 and TRBJ2-7; D not resolved. There are 14 residues in the CDR3. CDR1 and CDR2 (germline): MNHEY, SMNVEV (reference sequence). V was shortened by 2 bases and J by 3 bases, with 11 bases between the two germline ends. The CDR3 DNA reads TGTGCCAGCAGTTTAGGGCAGGCCCGCTACGAGCAGTACTTC. It specifies CASSLGQARYEQYF.